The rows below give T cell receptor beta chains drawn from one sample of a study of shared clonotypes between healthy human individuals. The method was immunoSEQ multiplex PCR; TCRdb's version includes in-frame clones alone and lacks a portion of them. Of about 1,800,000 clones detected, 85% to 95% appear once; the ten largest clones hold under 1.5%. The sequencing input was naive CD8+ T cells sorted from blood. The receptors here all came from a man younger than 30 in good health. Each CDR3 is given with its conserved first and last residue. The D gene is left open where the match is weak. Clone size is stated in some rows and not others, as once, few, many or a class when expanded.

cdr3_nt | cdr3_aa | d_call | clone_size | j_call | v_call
TGTGCCAGTAGTGTAGGTGGTTTGGGCAATGAGCAGTTCTTC | CASSVGGLGNEQFF | NA | NA | TRBJ2-1 | TRBV19
TGTGCCAGCAGCATAGGGACTGAAGCTTTCTTT | CASSIGTEAFF | NA | few | TRBJ1-1 | TRBV5-4
TGTGCCAGCAGTTTCACCGGTTTGAGCAATCAGCCCCAGCATTTT | CASSFTGLSNQPQHF | NA | NA | TRBJ1-5 | TRBV27
TGTGCCAGCAGCTTCGGGTTCCCGCCTAGCACAGATACGCAGTATTTT | CASSFGFPPSTDTQYF | NA | NA | TRBJ2-3 | TRBV13
TGCGCCAGCAGCCAAGATCTGGGAGGGACTCTCTCTAATTCACCCCTCCACTTT | CASSQDLGGTLSNSPLHF | NA | NA | TRBJ1-6 | TRBV4-1
TGTGCCAGCAGTGAATTTGTGGGGTACTACGAGCAGTACTTC | CASSEFVGYYEQYF | NA | once | TRBJ2-7 | TRBV6-1
TGTGCCAGCAGTGACCAGGGGTACGGGGAGCTGTTTTTT | CASSDQGYGELFF | NA | NA | TRBJ2-2 | TRBV6-1
TGCGCCAGCAGCTTGGGGTCGGGGACTAGCGGTTTACAAGAGACCCAGTACTTC | CASSLGSGTSGLQETQYF | TRBD2 | NA | TRBJ2-5 | TRBV5-1
TGTGCCAGCAGCCTACGGGACCTAAACACCGGGGAGCTGTTTTTT | CASSLRDLNTGELFF | NA | once | TRBJ2-2 | TRBV5-6
TGCGCCAGCAGCGACAGGATTGAGCAGTTCTTC | CASSDRIEQFF | NA | NA | TRBJ2-1 | TRBV4-1
TGTGCCAGCAGCTTGGTAGCGGAGGGGGTCGGGACTGAAGCTTTCTTT | CASSLVAEGVGTEAFF | NA | NA | TRBJ1-1 | TRBV5-6
TGTGCCAGTAGTAGTCGGGACATTTGGGAAGAGACCCAGTACTTC | CASSSRDIWEETQYF | NA | NA | TRBJ2-5 | TRBV19
TGTGCCAGCAGTTACCTTTCTTCACGGGGGCTGAACTATGGCTACACCTTC | CASSYLSSRGLNYGYTF | NA | NA | TRBJ1-2 | TRBV27
TGTGCCAGCAGCGGGGTTGATACGCAGTATTTT | CASSGVDTQYF | NA | NA | TRBJ2-3 | TRBV9
TGTGCCAGCAGTCCAGCTTGGGACATCGCCTACGAGCAGTACTTC | CASSPAWDIAYEQYF | NA | NA | TRBJ2-7 | TRBV28
TGTGCCAGCAGAGAGACAGGGGGAGGAGAGACCCAGTACTTC | CASRETGGGETQYF | TRBD1 | NA | TRBJ2-5 | TRBV6-1
TGTGCCAGCAGTTACGGTGGGGGAGGCTACGAGCAGTACTTC | CASSYGGGGYEQYF | NA | NA | TRBJ2-7 | TRBV6-5
TGCGCCAGCACCCCCTACGAAGGGGCAACTAATGAAAAACTGTTTTTT | CASTPYEGATNEKLFF | NA | NA | TRBJ1-4 | TRBV4-3
TGTGCTAGTGGTTTGGTACTGGGGGGTTTGACAGATACGCAGTATTTT | CASGLVLGGLTDTQYF | NA | NA | TRBJ2-3 | TRBV12-5
TGTGCCAGCAGCTCAAGAGACGGGACAGGGTTAAATGAGCAGTTCTTC | CASSSRDGTGLNEQFF | TRBD1 | NA | TRBJ2-1 | TRBV11-3
TGTGCCAGTAGTATTCGTCAGGGGGATCAGCCCCAGCATTTT | CASSIRQGDQPQHF | TRBD1 | NA | TRBJ1-5 | TRBV19
TGTGCCTGGAGTAACGGGTGGGGGGGCACAGATACGCAGTATTTT | CAWSNGWGGTDTQYF | NA | NA | TRBJ2-3 | TRBV30
TGTGCCAGCATCCGCGGGAGGAACTACGAGCAGTACTTC | CASIRGRNYEQYF | TRBD2 | once | TRBJ2-7 | TRBV11-3
TGTGCCAGTAGTATAACGGGCGACCAAGAGACCCAGTACTTC | CASSITGDQETQYF | NA | NA | TRBJ2-5 | TRBV19
TGTGCCAGCAGCTTGGGACAGGGAAACTCTGAACTCTACGAGCAGTACTTC | CASSLGQGNSELYEQYF | TRBD1 | few | TRBJ2-7 | TRBV5-8
TGTGCCAGCAGCTCAAGATTGGAGAACACTGAAGCTTTCTTT | CASSSRLENTEAFF | NA | few | TRBJ1-1 | TRBV7-2
TGTGCCAGCACTGACACCGACGGACTCTCTACTAATGAAAAACTGTTTTTT | CASTDTDGLSTNEKLFF | NA | NA | TRBJ1-4 | TRBV7-8
TGCAGCGTCGCCCTGAGGGGGGAACCCTACAATGAGCAGTTCTTC | CSVALRGEPYNEQFF | NA | NA | TRBJ2-1 | TRBV29-1
TGCGCCAGCAGCTCCGGGACAGGGAAAAACGAGTCTATCTATGGCTACACCTTC | CASSSGTGKNESIYGYTF | TRBD1 | NA | TRBJ1-2 | TRBV5-1
TGTGCCAGTAGTATCGCGGAGTTTGGCTACACCTTC | CASSIAEFGYTF | NA | NA | TRBJ1-2 | TRBV19
TGTGCCACCAGCAGAGAAACTAGCTGGGAGACCCAGTACTTC | CATSRETSWETQYF | NA | NA | TRBJ2-5 | TRBV15
TGTGCCAGCAGTTACGTACTAGCGGGAAGAGACTACGAGCAGTACTTC | CASSYVLAGRDYEQYF | TRBD2 | NA | TRBJ2-7 | TRBV6-6
TGTGCCAGCAGCGTAGATACAGGGTTCTATAATTCACCCCTCCACTTT | CASSVDTGFYNSPLHF | NA | NA | TRBJ1-6 | TRBV9
TGTGCCAGCAGCTTAAGGCTTGAGACAAACTATGGCTACACCTTC | CASSLRLETNYGYTF | NA | NA | TRBJ1-2 | TRBV7-9
TGTGCCAGCCGTATACAGGCGACTAGCACAGATACGCAGTATTTT | CASRIQATSTDTQYF | NA | NA | TRBJ2-3 | TRBV27
TGTGCCAGCAGCTTGGGTACTAGCGGTTTCACCTACGAGCAGTACTTC | CASSLGTSGFTYEQYF | TRBD2 | NA | TRBJ2-7 | TRBV5-5
TGTGCCAGCAGTGCTGGGACAGCGTCGAGCCTAAACATTCAGTACTTC | CASSAGTASSLNIQYF | TRBD1 | NA | TRBJ2-4 | TRBV6-1
TGTGCCAGCAGCTTGGTCCAGTTCACTGAAGCTTTCTTT | CASSLVQFTEAFF | NA | NA | TRBJ1-1 | TRBV5-4
TGTGCCACCTCTCCGGACACGGGGGTGAACACTGAAGCTTTCTTT | CATSPDTGVNTEAFF | NA | NA | TRBJ1-1 | TRBV27
TGTGCCAGCAGTGAAGTGGCTAGCGGGGACAATGAGCAGTTCTTC | CASSEVASGDNEQFF | TRBD2 | NA | TRBJ2-1 | TRBV2
TGCAGCGTTGTAAAAGTTAGCTCCTACAATGAGCAGTTCTTC | CSVVKVSSYNEQFF | NA | NA | TRBJ2-1 | TRBV29-1
TGCGCCAGCAGTGACCCTGACAGGGCGGAAGCTTTCTTT | CASSDPDRAEAFF | TRBD1 | few | TRBJ1-1 | TRBV10-2
TGTGCCAGCAGCTTAGAGATCCAGGACAGTAGGAGCTCCTACGAGCAGTACTTC | CASSLEIQDSRSSYEQYF | NA | NA | TRBJ2-7 | TRBV7-8
TGCGCCAGCAGCTTGGCAGGACAGTACAATGAGCAGTTCTTC | CASSLAGQYNEQFF | NA | once | TRBJ2-1 | TRBV5-1
TGTGCCAGCAGCTTGGGTCAGGGGGCTGGAAACACCATATATTTT | CASSLGQGAGNTIYF | TRBD1 | NA | TRBJ1-3 | TRBV11-2
TGTGCCAGCAGCCCTAGTGGTGGGACCCAGTACTTC | CASSPSGGTQYF | NA | NA | TRBJ2-5 | TRBV7-8
TGTGCCAGCAGTTGGGTTTTTGGAGGGGACACTGAAGCTTTCTTT | CASSWVFGGDTEAFF | NA | NA | TRBJ1-1 | TRBV6-6
TGTGCCAGCAGCTTGTTCCCCCGGGGATTTGAAGCTTTCTTT | CASSLFPRGFEAFF | NA | NA | TRBJ1-1 | TRBV5-6
TGTGCCAGCAGCTTCAGGGAAATCGACGAGCAGTACTTC | CASSFREIDEQYF | NA | NA | TRBJ2-7 | TRBV5-8
TGTGCCAGCTCACCATCAGGGGGCTTAGGTGAGCAGTACTTC | CASSPSGGLGEQYF | TRBD1 | NA | TRBJ2-7 | TRBV18
TGTGCTAGTGGCCCCCTGACAGGCTCTGGAAACACCATATATTTT | CASGPLTGSGNTIYF | NA | NA | TRBJ1-3 | TRBV12-5
TGTGCCAGCAGCTTTGGACTAGTTCTCTACGAGCAGTACTTC | CASSFGLVLYEQYF | TRBD2 | NA | TRBJ2-7 | TRBV11-2
TGTGCCAGCAGCCCGTGGGCCGGGGAATTCACAGATACGCAGTATTTT | CASSPWAGEFTDTQYF | NA | NA | TRBJ2-3 | TRBV6-6
TGTGCCAGTAGTATAACGCCGGGCTTATATAATTCACCCCTCCACTTT | CASSITPGLYNSPLHF | NA | NA | TRBJ1-6 | TRBV19
TGCGCCAGCAGCCAAGGGGGCGGTAACACTGAAGCTTTCTTT | CASSQGGGNTEAFF | NA | once | TRBJ1-1 | TRBV4-1
TGTGCCAGCACCCATGGGGGGCTGGTTTACGAGCAGTACTTC | CASTHGGLVYEQYF | NA | NA | TRBJ2-7 | TRBV11-2
TGTGCCAGCAGAGCCAACCGGGACACCACCTACGAGCAGTACTTC | CASRANRDTTYEQYF | NA | NA | TRBJ2-7 | TRBV6-1
TGTGCCAGCAGCTTGGCCGAGGTGACTGAAGCTTTCTTT | CASSLAEVTEAFF | NA | NA | TRBJ1-1 | TRBV5-4
TGCGCCAGCAGTCCAGGGCAGACTCAGCCCCAGCATTTT | CASSPGQTQPQHF | NA | NA | TRBJ1-5 | TRBV10-2
TGTGCCAGCAGCTTCGTAAACTTGGCTAGCACAGATACGCAGTATTTT | CASSFVNLASTDTQYF | NA | once | TRBJ2-3 | TRBV11-1